One sample yielded the 23 T cell receptor beta chains listed below, sequenced in a study of T cells after somatic rescue of genetic block. Repertoires were generated with immunoSEQ multiplex PCR, while TCRdb's copy carries only in-frame clones and drops some. This table holds tens of thousands of clones, approximately 91% found once. Specimen: peripheral blood mononuclear cells (PBMCs). The receptors derive from a man aged 30-40 years.

This sequence joins TRBV6-6 and TRBJ1-5; D is uncertain. The length of the CDR3 is 15 residues. Trimming pared 2 bases from V and 2 bases from J, leaving 10 bases between. Germline V gene sequence: CDR1 MNHNY, CDR2 SVGAGI (reference sequence). The CDR3 protein is CASSYEHLGNQPQHF. The CDR3 DNA reads as TGTGCCAGCAGTTACGAACACCTTGGCAATCAGCCCCAGCATTTT.

The chain has TRBV10-1 and TRBJ1-3; D gene uncertain. The CDR3 runs to 12 residues. The germline V and J ends were trimmed by 5 bases and 3 bases, with 5 bases remaining between them. Germline assignment: CDR1 WNHNN and CDR2 SYGVQD (reference sequence). CDR3 region: CASSRDGNTIYF. In DNA, the CDR3 is TGCGCCAGCAGTCGAGATGGAAACACCATATATTTT.

The chain combines TRBV18 with TRBJ2-1; TRBD2 matches 7 bases. V dropped 0 bases and J dropped 3; count of bases not matched to a gene: 2. Germline CDR1 reads KGHSH; CDR2 reads LQKENI. The CDR3 is 15 residues long. CDR3 sequence (DNA): TGTGCCAGCTCACCACCGGGAGGGATCTACAATGAGCAGTTCTTC. This gives the protein CASSPPGGIYNEQFF.

The V and J genes are TRBV19 and TRBJ2-1; no clear D. The CDR3 runs to 15 residues. The germline CDR1 and CDR2 sequences are LNHDA and SQIVND (reference sequence). Trimming cost V 7 bases and J 3 bases, with 16 bases left between them. The CDR3 region has the DNA TGTGCCAGTACCGCCGGCTATAATCTCTACAATGAGCAGTTCTTC. It specifies CASTAGYNLYNEQFF.

The rearrangement uses TRBV10-1 and TRBJ2-7; D might be TRBD1 (5 bases). CDR3 length equals 12 residues. Germline CDR1 reads WNHNN; CDR2 reads SYGVQD (reference sequence). Trimming pared 5 bases from V and 0 bases from J, leaving 5 bases between. The CDR3 DNA reads TGCGCCAGCAGTAGGGGCTCCTACGAGCAGTACTTC. It is translated as CASSRGSYEQYF.

The chain couples TRBV9 to TRBJ2-1; D is uncertain. V was trimmed by 2 bases and J by 8 bases, leaving 14 bases between them. The germline V gene encodes CDR1 SGDLS and CDR2 YYNGEE. The CDR3 is 14 amino acids. The CDR3 coding sequence is TGTGCCAGCAGCGTGGGCGAGGATCGGGATGAGCAGTTCTTC. It translates to CASSVGEDRDEQFF.

CDR3 protein: CASSLGQGSYGYTF. CDR3 nucleotide sequence: TGTGCCAGCAGCTTAGGTCAGGGCAGCTATGGCTACACCTTC. This sequence joins TRBV7-2 and TRBJ1-2, with D perhaps TRBD1 (5 bases). The V gene's germline CDR1 is SGHTA and CDR2 FQGNSA. CDR3 length: 14 amino acids. Trimming removed 1 base from V and 4 bases from J, with 10 bases in between.

This chain connects TRBV28 to TRBJ1-4, with 7 bases matching TRBD1. Germline V gene sequence: CDR1 MDHEN, CDR2 SYDVKM. The CDR3 spans 15 residues. The V segment lost 6 bases and the J segment 4 bases; nucleotides outside the gene matches: 8. DNA of the CDR3: TGTGCCAGCAGAGCCCTCCAGGGGGGTAATGAAAAACTGTTTTTT. Its protein is CASRALQGGNEKLFF. The variable domain in full, completed from reference TRBV28 and TRBJ1-4, reads DVKVTQSSRYLVKRTGEKVFLECVQDMDHENMFWYRQDPGLGLRLIYFSYDVKMKEKGDIPEGYSVSREKKERFSLILESASTNQTSMYLCASRALQGGNEKLFFGSGTQLSVL.

The chain uses TRBV5-8 and TRBJ2-5; 14 bases are shared with TRBD2. The germline CDR1 and CDR2 sequences are SGHTS and YDEGEE. This CDR3 comprises 16 residues. Trimming took 4 bases from V and 5 from J; bases not matched to a gene: 7. CDR3 sequence: CASSPGTSGSGETQYF. The CDR3, as DNA: TGTGCCAGCAGCCCGGGGACTAGCGGGAGTGGGGAGACCCAGTACTTC.

The J gene is TRBJ2-1, the V gene TRBV5-6, with unresolved D. CDR1 is SGHDT, CDR2 YYEEEE, per germline. Between the trimmed V and J ends, which lost 1 base and 2 bases, there was a span of 7 bases. The CDR3 spans 14 residues. The CDR3 loop is CASSLLMTYNEQFF. CDR3 sequence (DNA): TGTGCCAGCAGCTTGCTGATGACCTACAATGAGCAGTTCTTC.

The chain uses TRBV19 and TRBJ2-2, with 8 bases identical to TRBD2. V was clipped by 5 bases and J by 3 bases; unmatched bases: 5. Germline values: CDR1 LNHDA, CDR2 SQIVND (reference sequence). This CDR3 region has 15 residues. The CDR3 nucleotides are TGTGCCAGTAGTGCGGGGGGACTTTACACCGGGGAGCTGTTTTTT. Translated, it gives CASSAGGLYTGELFF.

The genes are TRBV13 and TRBJ2-1, with 7 nucleotides matching TRBD2. CDR1 and CDR2 (germline): PRHDT, FYEKMQ (reference sequence). Germline trimming cut 3 bases from V and 5 bases from J; bases unmatched to any gene: 7. The CDR3 extends over 15 amino acids. The CDR3 sequence is CASSFAGEINNEQFF. In DNA form, the CDR3 reads TGTGCCAGCAGCTTTGCGGGAGAAATCAACAATGAGCAGTTCTTC. The full variable domain, its missing parts supplied by reference TRBV13 and TRBJ2-1, is AAGVIQSPRHLIKEKRETATLKCYPIPRHDTVYWYQQGPGQDPQFLISFYEKMQSDKGSIPDRFSAQQFSDYHSELNMSSLELGDSALYFCASSFAGEINNEQFFGPGTRLTVL.

V is TRBV13 and J is TRBJ2-7; 8 bases are shared with TRBD2. Germline CDR1 reads PRHDT; CDR2 reads FYEKMQ (reference sequence). V was pared by 5 bases and J by 5 bases, with 8 bases of the junction left unmatched. This CDR3 has 14 amino acids. In DNA form, the CDR3 reads TGTGCCAGCAGCATCGGACGGGGGGGACACGAGCAGTACTTC. Amino acids: CASSIGRGGHEQYF.

DNA of the CDR3: TGTGCCTGGAGCACAGGTAATCAGCCCCAGCATTTT. The encoded protein is CAWSTGNQPQHF. The V gene is TRBV30, the J gene TRBJ1-5; tentatively, D is TRBD1 (5 bases). V shed 3 bases and J shed 4 bases, with 7 bases lying between them. This CDR3 comprises 12 residues. Germline CDR1 reads GTSNPN; CDR2 reads SVGIG (reference sequence).

The rearrangement uses TRBV28 and TRBJ1-6; D is undetermined. The CDR3 spans 11 residues. The germline CDR1 and CDR2 sequences are MDHEN and SYDVKM. Trimming cost V 5 bases and J 11 bases, with 7 bases left between them. The chain's CDR3 is CASSHHPPLHF. Written as DNA, the CDR3 is TGTGCCAGCAGTCACCATCCACCCCTCCACTTT.

V gene TRBV5-4 combines with J gene TRBJ1-2; a weak D match, TRBD1 (5 bases). Germline values: CDR1 SGHNT, CDR2 YYREEE (reference sequence). The length of the CDR3 is 13 residues. V was pared by 0 bases and J by 4 bases, with 7 bases between. The CDR3 coding sequence is TGTGCCAGCAGCTTGGGGGGGTCCTATGGCTACACCTTC. Protein product: CASSLGGSYGYTF.

The chain recombines TRBV19 with TRBJ2-5, with 10 bases that match TRBD2. The V segment lost 3 bases and the J segment 1 base; nucleotides outside the gene matches: 2. The CDR3 sequence is 15 residues long. The germline gives CDR1 LNHDA, CDR2 SQIVND (reference sequence). The CDR3 nucleotides are TGTGCCAGTAGTATCCTAGCGGGGGCCCAAGAGACCCAGTACTTC. Its protein is CASSILAGAQETQYF.

This chain joins TRBV7-8 and TRBJ2-1; 14 bases are shared with TRBD2. Germline V gene data show CDR1 as SGHVS and CDR2 as FQNEAQ. The CDR3 loop spans 20 amino acids. Losses at the gene ends were 5 bases for V and 8 bases for J; bases not matched to a gene: 20. In DNA, the CDR3 is TGTGCCAGCAGCAAACCCTCCGGGGTCTCGGGACTAGCGGGAGAGGATGAGCAGTTCTTC. This gives the protein CASSKPSGVSGLAGEDEQFF.

The chain carries TRBV7-2 and TRBJ2-2, with a possible D match to TRBD2 (6 bases). The CDR3 is 16 residues long. CDR1 is SGHTA, CDR2 FQGNSA, per germline. V lost 3 bases, J lost 3 bases, and 14 bases lay in between. The chain's CDR3 is CASSFGGPPYTGELFF. The CDR3 DNA reads as TGTGCCAGCAGCTTTGGAGGGCCGCCGTACACCGGGGAGCTGTTTTTT. Drawing the rest from reference TRBV7-2 and TRBJ2-2, the complete variable domain is GAGVSQSPSNKVTEKGKDVELRCDPISGHTALYWYRQSLGQGLEFLIYFQGNSAPDKSGLPSDRFSAERTGGSVSTLTIQRTQQEDSAVYLCASSFGGPPYTGELFFGEGSRLTVL.

The sample holds one count of this clone. The V and J genes are TRBV4-2 and TRBJ1-1; D perhaps matches TRBD1 (5 bases). The CDR3 runs to 14 residues. V lost 1 base and J lost 4, with 10 bases in between. The germline V gene encodes CDR1 LGHNA and CDR2 YNFKEQ. The CDR3 DNA follows: TGTGCCAGCAGCCAAGGTTCGGGGCCCACTGAAGCTTTCTTT. Amino acid sequence: CASSQGSGPTEAFF.

This sequence joins TRBV4-3 and TRBJ2-2; 8 bases match TRBD2. The germline gives CDR1 LGHNA, CDR2 YSLEER. The CDR3 is 17 residues long. Germline trimming cut 1 base from V and 6 bases from J; bases unmatched to any gene: 10. This CDR3 reads CASSQVVKRGWAGELFF. CDR3 DNA: TGCGCCAGCAGCCAAGTAGTAAAGCGGGGGTGGGCCGGGGAGCTGTTTTTT.

This clone was recorded only once. The chain recombines TRBV9 with TRBJ2-5; D perhaps matches TRBD2 (6 bases). The germline V and J ends were trimmed by 2 bases and 1 base, with 12 bases remaining between them. CDR1 and CDR2 from the germline V gene are SGDLS and YYNGEE. The CDR3 extends over 15 amino acids. CDR3 protein: CASSVVWGGQETQYF. The CDR3 coding sequence is TGTGCCAGCAGCGTCGTTTGGGGAGGCCAAGAGACCCAGTACTTC.

The V and J genes are TRBV14 and TRBJ2-7, with 7 bases fitting TRBD1. Germline V gene sequence: CDR1 SGHDN, CDR2 FVKESK. The CDR3 has 12 amino acids. The ends lost 5 bases at V and 6 bases at J; junction bases unmatched: 4. The CDR3 region has the DNA TGTGCCAGCAGCGCACAGGGGCGCGAGCAGTACTTC. Amino acid sequence: CASSAQGREQYF.